Sequencing of this T cell receptor (beta chain) was carried out in a study of T cells after yellow fever vaccination. Turning to the study itself: SMART-Seq v4 Ultra Low Input served to prepare low-cell-number fractions. Study-wide points: A weaker secondary response peaked on day 5, the primary on day 15.

By 5'RACE template switching, TCR cDNA was produced, with a universal primer site and UMIs added in the process. TCRdb reprocessed the 5' RACE reads with MiXCR, giving one entry per CDR3 protein. The sample yields hundreds of thousands of distinct CDR3 sequences, around 13% seen once. V lost 6 bases, J lost 1 base, and 10 bases lay in between. The length of the CDR3 is 13 residues. The germline CDR1 and CDR2 sequences are SEHNR and FQNEAQ (reference sequence). Remarks on this clonotype: Antigen specificity is unknown.

J is TRBJ2-7 and V is TRBV7-9, with D possibly matching TRBD2 (5 bases). The sequencing here drew on CD4+ T cells sorted from PBMCs, taken 15 days after the yellow fever booster vaccination. The clonotype was recovered from a man aged 18-30 years who received the YFV17D yellow fever vaccine. CDR3 region: CASSAPGSYEQYF. As DNA, the CDR3 is TGTGCCAGCAGTGCCCCGGGGTCCTACGAGCAGTACTTC.